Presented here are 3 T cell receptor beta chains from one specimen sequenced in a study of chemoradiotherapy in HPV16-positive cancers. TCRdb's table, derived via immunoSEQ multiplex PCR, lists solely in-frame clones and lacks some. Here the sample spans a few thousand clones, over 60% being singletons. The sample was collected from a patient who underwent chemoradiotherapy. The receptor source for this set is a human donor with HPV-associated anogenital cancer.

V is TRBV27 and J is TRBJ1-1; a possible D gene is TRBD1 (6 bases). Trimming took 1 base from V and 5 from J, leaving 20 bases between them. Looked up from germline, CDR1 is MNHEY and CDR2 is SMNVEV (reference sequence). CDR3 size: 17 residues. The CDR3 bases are TGTGCCAGCAGTTTATTTTCAGGGCTAGGGGGGGGGACTGAAGCTTTCTTT. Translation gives CASSLFSGLGGGTEAFF.

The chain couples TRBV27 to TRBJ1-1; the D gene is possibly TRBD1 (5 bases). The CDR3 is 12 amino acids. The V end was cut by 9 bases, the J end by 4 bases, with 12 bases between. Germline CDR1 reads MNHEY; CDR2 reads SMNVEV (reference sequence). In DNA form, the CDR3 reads TGTGCCAGTCCCCCGGGGGGCACTGAAGCTTTCTTT. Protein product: CASPPGGTEAFF.

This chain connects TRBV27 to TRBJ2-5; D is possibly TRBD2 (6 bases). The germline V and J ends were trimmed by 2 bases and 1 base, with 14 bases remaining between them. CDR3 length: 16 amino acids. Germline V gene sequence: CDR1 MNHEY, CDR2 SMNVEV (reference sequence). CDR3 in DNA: TGTGCCAGCAGTTTAACCGCGGGACGGTCCCAAGAGACCCAGTACTTC. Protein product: CASSLTAGRSQETQYF.